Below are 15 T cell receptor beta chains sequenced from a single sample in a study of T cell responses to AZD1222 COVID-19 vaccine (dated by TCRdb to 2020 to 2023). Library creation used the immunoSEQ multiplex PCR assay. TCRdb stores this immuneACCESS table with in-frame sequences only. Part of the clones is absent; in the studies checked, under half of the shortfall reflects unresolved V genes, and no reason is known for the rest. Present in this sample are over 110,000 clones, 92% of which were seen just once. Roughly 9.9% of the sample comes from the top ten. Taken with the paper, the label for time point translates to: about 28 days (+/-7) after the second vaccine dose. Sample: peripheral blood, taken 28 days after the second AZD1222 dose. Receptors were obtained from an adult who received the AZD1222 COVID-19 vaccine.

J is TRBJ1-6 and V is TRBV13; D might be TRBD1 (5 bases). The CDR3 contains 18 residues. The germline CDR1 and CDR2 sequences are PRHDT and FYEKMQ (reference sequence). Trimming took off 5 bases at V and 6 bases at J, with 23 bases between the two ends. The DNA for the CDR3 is TGTGCCAGCAGCGTAACGACCGGGACGCCGTCGGGTAATTCACCCCTCCACTTT. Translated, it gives CASSVTTGTPSGNSPLHF.

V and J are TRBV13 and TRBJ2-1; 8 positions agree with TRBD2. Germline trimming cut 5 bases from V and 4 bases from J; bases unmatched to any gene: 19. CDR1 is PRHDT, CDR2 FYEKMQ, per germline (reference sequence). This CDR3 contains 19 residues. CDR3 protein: CASSPDGGREGGPYNEQFF. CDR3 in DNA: TGTGCCAGCAGCCCGGACGGCGGACGGGAGGGGGGCCCTTACAATGAGCAGTTCTTC.

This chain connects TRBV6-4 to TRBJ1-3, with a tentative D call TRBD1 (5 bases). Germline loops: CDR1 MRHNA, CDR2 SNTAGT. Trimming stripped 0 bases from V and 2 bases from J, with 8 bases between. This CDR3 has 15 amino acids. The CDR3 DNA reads TGTGCCAGCAGTGACTCCGCAGGGACTGGAAACACCATATATTTT. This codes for CASSDSAGTGNTIYF.

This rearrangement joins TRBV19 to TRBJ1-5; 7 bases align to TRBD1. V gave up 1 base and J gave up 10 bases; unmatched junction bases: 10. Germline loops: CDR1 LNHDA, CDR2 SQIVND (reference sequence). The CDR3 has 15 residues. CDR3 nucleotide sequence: TGTGCCAGTAGTATAGGGGGACAGCTCAGAGAACCCCAGCATTTT. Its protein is CASSIGGQLREPQHF.

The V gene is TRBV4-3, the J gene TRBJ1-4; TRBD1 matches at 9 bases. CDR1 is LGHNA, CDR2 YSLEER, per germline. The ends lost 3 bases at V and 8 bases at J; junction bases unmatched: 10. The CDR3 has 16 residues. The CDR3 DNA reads TGCGCCAGCAGCCAGCGAGGGGGACAGGGTGGGGAAAAACTGTTTTTT. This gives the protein CASSQRGGQGGEKLFF.

CDR3 in amino acids: CASSPGTLNTGELFF. CDR3 DNA sequence: TGTGCCAGCAGCCCCGGGACATTAAACACCGGGGAGCTGTTTTTT. V gene TRBV5-6 combines with J gene TRBJ2-2; D might be TRBD1 (6 bases). CDR3 length: 15 amino acids. In germline, CDR1 is SGHDT, CDR2 YYEEEE. V shed 4 bases and J shed 2 bases, with 12 bases lying between them.

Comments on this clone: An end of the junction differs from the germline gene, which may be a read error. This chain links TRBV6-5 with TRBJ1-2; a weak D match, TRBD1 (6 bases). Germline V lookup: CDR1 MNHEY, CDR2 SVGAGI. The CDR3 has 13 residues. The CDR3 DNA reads TGTGCCAGCAGGACCCCGGGACACTATGTCTACACCTTC. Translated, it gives CASRTPGHYVYTF.

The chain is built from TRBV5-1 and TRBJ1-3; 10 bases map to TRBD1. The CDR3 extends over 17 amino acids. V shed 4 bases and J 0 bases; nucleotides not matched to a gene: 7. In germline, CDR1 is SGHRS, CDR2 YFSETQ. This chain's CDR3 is CASSGRTGGTSGNTIYF. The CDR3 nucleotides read TGCGCCAGCAGCGGCAGGACAGGGGGGACCTCTGGAAACACCATATATTTT.

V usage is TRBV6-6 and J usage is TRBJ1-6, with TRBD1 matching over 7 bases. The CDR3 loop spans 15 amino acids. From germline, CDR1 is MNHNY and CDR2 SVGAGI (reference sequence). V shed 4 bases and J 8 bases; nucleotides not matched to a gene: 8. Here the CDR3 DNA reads TGTGCCAGCAGTTCGACAGGGAAAGGGTATTCACCCCTCCACTTT. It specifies CASSSTGKGYSPLHF.

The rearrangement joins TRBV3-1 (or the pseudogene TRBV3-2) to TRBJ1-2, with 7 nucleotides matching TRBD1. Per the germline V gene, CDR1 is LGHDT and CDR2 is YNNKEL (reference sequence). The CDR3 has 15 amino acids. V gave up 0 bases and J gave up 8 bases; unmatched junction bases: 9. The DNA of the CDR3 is TGTGCCAGCAGCCAAGACAGGCGGGACAGCGAAGGCTACACCTTC. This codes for CASSQDRRDSEGYTF.

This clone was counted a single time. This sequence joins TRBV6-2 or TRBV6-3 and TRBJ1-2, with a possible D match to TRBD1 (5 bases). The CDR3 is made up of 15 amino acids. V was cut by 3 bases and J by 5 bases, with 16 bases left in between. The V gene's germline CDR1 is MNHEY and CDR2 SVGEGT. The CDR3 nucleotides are TGTGCCAGCAGTTATATGGAGGGACCTTCTTATGGCTACACCTTC. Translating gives CASSYMEGPSYGYTF.

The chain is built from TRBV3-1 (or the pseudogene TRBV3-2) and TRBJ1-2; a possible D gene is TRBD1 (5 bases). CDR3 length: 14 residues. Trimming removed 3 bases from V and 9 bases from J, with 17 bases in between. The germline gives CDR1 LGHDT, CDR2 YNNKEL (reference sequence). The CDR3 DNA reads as TGTGCCAGCAGCCAGCGTCAGGGAAGGTATAGCTACACCTTC. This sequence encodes CASSQRQGRYSYTF.

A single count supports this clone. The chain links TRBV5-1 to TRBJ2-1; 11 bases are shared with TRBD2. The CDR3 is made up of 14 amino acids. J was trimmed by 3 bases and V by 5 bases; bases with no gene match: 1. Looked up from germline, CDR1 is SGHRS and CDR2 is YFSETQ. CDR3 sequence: CASSTSGSYNEQFF. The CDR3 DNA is TGCGCCAGCAGTACTAGCGGGAGCTACAATGAGCAGTTCTTC.

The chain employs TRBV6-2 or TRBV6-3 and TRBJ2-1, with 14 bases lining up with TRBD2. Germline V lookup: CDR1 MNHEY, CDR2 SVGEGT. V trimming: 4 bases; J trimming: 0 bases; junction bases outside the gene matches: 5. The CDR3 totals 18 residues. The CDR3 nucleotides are TGTGCCAGCAGTTCCCGGACTAGCGGGGGGAGCTCCTACAATGAGCAGTTCTTC. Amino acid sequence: CASSSRTSGGSSYNEQFF.

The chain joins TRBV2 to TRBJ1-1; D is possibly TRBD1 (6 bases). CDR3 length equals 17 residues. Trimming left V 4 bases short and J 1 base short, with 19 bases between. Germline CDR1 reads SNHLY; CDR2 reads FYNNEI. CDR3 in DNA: TGTGCCAGCAGTGCGTTGAGGGCGGGGGGGCCGAACACTGAAGCTTTCTTT. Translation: CASSALRAGGPNTEAFF.